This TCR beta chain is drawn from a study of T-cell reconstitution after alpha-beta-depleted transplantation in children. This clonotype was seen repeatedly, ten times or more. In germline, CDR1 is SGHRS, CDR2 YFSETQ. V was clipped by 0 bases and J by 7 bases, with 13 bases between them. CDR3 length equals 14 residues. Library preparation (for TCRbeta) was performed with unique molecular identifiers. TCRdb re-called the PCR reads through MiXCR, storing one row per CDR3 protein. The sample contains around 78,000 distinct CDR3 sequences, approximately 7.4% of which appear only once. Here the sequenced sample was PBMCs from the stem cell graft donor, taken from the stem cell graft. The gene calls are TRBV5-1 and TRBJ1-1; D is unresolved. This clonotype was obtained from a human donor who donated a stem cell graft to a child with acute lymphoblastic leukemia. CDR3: CASSLGGLSYEAFF. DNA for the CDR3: TGCGCCAGCAGCTTGGGAGGCCTCAGTTATGAAGCTTTCTTT.